These 30 T cell receptor beta chains were all obtained from the same sample, sequenced in a study of T cell repertoires in cytomegalovirus infection. TCRdb reprocessed the reads with MiXCR, giving one entry per CDR3 protein. The data hold 450,000 to 650,000 distinct CDR3 sequences, with approximately 26% observed a single time. Sequencing was done on a sample of PBMCs. The receptors come from a human donor in good health (CMV status not recorded). Some clones in this sample may be carry-over from other donors' samples.

The J gene is TRBJ1-5, the V gene TRBV14; possible D gene TRBD1, 6 bases. The germline CDR1 and CDR2 sequences are SGHDN and FVKESK. The CDR3 is 18 residues long. Deletions cut 0 bases from V and 2 bases from J, with 17 bases between. The DNA for the CDR3 is TGTGCCAGCAGCCAAGAGACCGTAGGGGGGGCAGGCAATCAGCCCCAGCATTTT. Its protein product is CASSQETVGGAGNQPQHF.

This clonotype was recorded a few times. The rearrangement links TRBV7-8 to TRBJ2-1; 9 bases agree with TRBD2. This CDR3 region has 15 residues. V gave up 5 bases and J gave up 5 bases; unmatched junction bases: 7. Germline CDR1 reads SGHVS; CDR2 reads FQNEAQ. Here the CDR3 reads CASSRRLAENNEQFF. CDR3 in DNA: TGTGCCAGCAGCCGCCGACTAGCGGAAAACAATGAGCAGTTCTTC.

The rearrangement links TRBV5-1 to TRBJ2-1, with D possibly being TRBD1 (6 bases). The CDR3 has 15 residues. V was trimmed by 4 bases and J by 3 bases, leaving 14 bases between them. Germline V gene lookup returns CDR1 SGHRS and CDR2 YFSETQ. The CDR3 sequence is CASSLSGVNYNEQFF. DNA of the CDR3: TGCGCCAGCAGCCTATCAGGGGTTAACTACAATGAGCAGTTCTTC.

This rearrangement joins TRBV12-3 or TRBV12-4 to TRBJ1-5, with TRBD1 as a possible D gene (5 bases). V was clipped by 3 bases and J by 4 bases, with 10 bases between them. CDR3 length: 14 residues. The CDR3 nucleotides read TGTGCCAGCAGTTTGGGCAGGGAAAATCAGCCCCAGCATTTT. As protein: CASSLGRENQPQHF.

V is TRBV28 and J is TRBJ2-7; D is undetermined. Per germline, CDR1 MDHEN and CDR2 SYDVKM. CDR3 length: 11 amino acids. V gave up 6 bases and J gave up 4 bases, with 7 bases separating them. The CDR3 protein is CASSTKYEQYV. CDR3 nucleotide sequence: TGTGCCAGCAGCACTAAATACGAGCAGTACGTC.

Here the CDR3 reads CASSPTSGGPYEQYV. CDR3 DNA sequence: TGTGCCAGCTCACCAACTAGCGGAGGGCCCTACGAGCAGTACGTC. The chain is built from TRBV18 and TRBJ2-7; the match to TRBD2 covers 8 bases. Germline values: CDR1 KGHSH, CDR2 LQKENI. V lost 2 bases and J lost 2; bases outside the gene matches: 5. This CDR3 has 15 residues.

The rearrangement links TRBV30 to TRBJ2-5; 9 positions agree with TRBD1. Germline V lookup: CDR1 GTSNPN, CDR2 SVGIG (reference sequence). With 3 bases clipped from V and 5 bases from J, the junction kept 4 bases outside the gene matches. This CDR3 spans 13 amino acids. The CDR3 region has the DNA TGTGCCTGGAGCCCACAGGGGGCGGAGACCCAGTACTTC. Protein sequence: CAWSPQGAETQYF.

The chain has TRBV18 and TRBJ2-5; the D is unclear. Trimming removed 0 bases from V and 5 bases from J, with 10 bases in between. The CDR3 is 14 residues long. Per germline, CDR1 KGHSH and CDR2 LQKENI. The chain's CDR3 is CASSPPSTSETQYF. The CDR3 coding sequence is TGTGCCAGCTCACCACCGTCGACATCGGAGACCCAGTACTTC.

This clonotype was counted a few times. V is TRBV6-2 or TRBV6-3 and J is TRBJ1-5, with D unresolved. V lost 2 bases and J 2 bases, leaving 10 bases between the germline ends. The germline V gene has CDR1 MNHEY and CDR2 SVGEGT. CDR3 length equals 15 residues. The CDR3 spells CASSYRGEGNQPQHF. The CDR3, as DNA: TGTGCCAGCAGTTACCGAGGTGAGGGCAATCAGCCCCAGCATTTT.

The gene calls are TRBV6-5 and TRBJ1-2, with D unresolved. The germline CDR1 and CDR2 sequences are MNHEY and SVGAGI. The CDR3 covers 15 residues. Trimming stripped 2 bases from V and 0 bases from J, with 10 bases between. Written as DNA, the CDR3 is TGTGCCAGCAGTTACGTCGGGGAGTCTAACTATGGCTACACCTTC. It codes for CASSYVGESNYGYTF.

This chain links TRBV10-3 with TRBJ1-1; a weak D match, TRBD1 (5 bases). CDR3 length: 13 residues. Germline CDR1 is ENHRY and CDR2 is SYGVKD. V gave up 6 bases and J gave up 1 base, with 9 bases separating them. This CDR3 is CAISAGTNTEAFF. CDR3 nucleotides: TGTGCCATCAGCGCGGGGACGAACACTGAAGCTTTCTTT.

V and J are TRBV19 and TRBJ1-4, with 7 bases matching TRBD1. The J segment lost 6 bases and the V segment lost 5 bases, leaving 9 bases of the junction unmatched. Germline values: CDR1 LNHDA, CDR2 SQIVND (reference sequence). The CDR3 spans 15 residues. This CDR3 is CASSRGQAGDEKLFF. The CDR3 coding sequence is TGTGCCAGTAGTCGTGGACAGGCTGGGGATGAAAAACTGTTTTTT.

This clonotype was found a few times. The rearrangement links TRBV7-6 to TRBJ2-5; 7 bases are shared with TRBD2. The CDR3 length is 15 residues. Germline CDR1 SGHVS, CDR2 FNYEAQ. V dropped 0 bases and J dropped 5; count of bases not matched to a gene: 6. This CDR3 reads CASSLAAGASETQYF. CDR3 sequence (DNA): TGTGCCAGCAGCTTAGCGGCGGGAGCATCGGAGACCCAGTACTTC.

V and J are TRBV6-5 and TRBJ2-3; 7 bases map to TRBD2. Germline-derived CDR1 and CDR2 are MNHEY and SVGAGI. This CDR3 has 14 amino acids. Trimming removed 10 bases from V and 2 bases from J; junction bases left unmatched: 9. The DNA of the CDR3 is TGTGCCATAAACGAAGCGGGGTACACAGATACGCAGTATTTT. Protein: CAINEAGYTDTQYF.

This clonotype was detected a few times. The V gene is TRBV12-3 or TRBV12-4, the J gene TRBJ2-3; either TRBD1 or TRBD2 may fit D (7 bases each). The CDR3 has 15 amino acids. CDR3: CAGGDLGGPTDTQYF. CDR3 DNA: TGTGCAGGGGGCGATCTGGGAGGGCCCACAGATACGCAGTATTTT.

This clonotype was counted a few times. The rearrangement links TRBV4-2 to TRBJ1-6, with 7 bases fitting TRBD1. The ends lost 2 bases at V and 8 bases at J; junction bases unmatched: 6. The CDR3 totals 15 residues. The germline CDR1 and CDR2 sequences are LGHNA and YNFKEQ. The CDR3 coding sequence is TGTGCCAGCAGCCAAAACCGGGACAGCGATTCACCCCTCCACTTT. Protein sequence: CASSQNRDSDSPLHF.

A few counts support this clonotype. This rearrangement joins TRBV6-1 to TRBJ2-1; 9 nucleotides align to TRBD2. This CDR3 is 15 amino acids long. Germline trimming cut 0 bases from V and 7 bases from J; bases unmatched to any gene: 4. Germline loops: CDR1 MNHNS, CDR2 SASEGT. The CDR3 DNA reads as TGTGCCAGCAGTGAAGCGCCTAGCGGGGAGAATGAGCAGTTCTTC. Its translation is CASSEAPSGENEQFF.

At least ten counts were recorded for this clonotype. The chain links TRBV7-2 to TRBJ2-7; D not resolved. Germline values: CDR1 SGHTA, CDR2 FQGNSA. Deletions cut 1 base from V and 2 bases from J, with 15 bases between. The length of the CDR3 is 16 residues. The CDR3 bases are TGTGCCAGCAGCTTAGAAGTCTCCCTTGGGCCCTACGAGCAGTACGTC. Translation gives CASSLEVSLGPYEQYV.

This clonotype was counted a few times. This rearrangement joins TRBV30 to TRBJ1-5; TRBD1 might be the D (5 bases). CDR1 is GTSNPN and CDR2 is SVGIG in the germline V gene (reference sequence). Trimming removed 4 bases from V and 3 bases from J, with 13 bases in between. This CDR3 has 14 amino acids. This CDR3 reads CAWTEGTVNQPQHF. The CDR3 DNA follows: TGTGCCTGGACCGAGGGGACGGTCAATCAGCCCCAGCATTTT. The full variable domain, rest sourced from reference TRBV30 and TRBJ1-5, is SQTIHQWPATLVQPVGSPLSLECTVEGTSNPNLYWYRQAAGRGLQLLFYSVGIGQISSEVPQNLSASRPQDRQFILSSKKLLLSDSGFYLCAWTEGTVNQPQHFGDGTRLSIL.

This chain uses TRBV18 with TRBJ2-7; a weak D match, TRBD2 (6 bases). Germline CDR1 is KGHSH and CDR2 is LQKENI. This CDR3 is built from 13 residues. V was clipped by 1 base and J by 6 bases, with 10 bases between them. In DNA, the CDR3 is TGTGCCAGCTCACCACTTCGCGGGGTCGAGCAGTACGTC. This codes for CASSPLRGVEQYV.

The rearrangement links TRBV7-2 to TRBJ1-6; 9 bases agree with TRBD1. V was pared by 5 bases and J by 9 bases, with 5 bases of the junction left unmatched. This CDR3 region has 14 residues. Per germline, CDR1 SGHTA and CDR2 FQGNSA. CDR3 nucleotide sequence: TGTGCCAGCAGCATGACAGGGGGTGGTTCACCCCTCCACTTT. This gives the protein CASSMTGGGSPLHF.

The chain links TRBV4-1 to TRBJ2-5; 7 positions agree with TRBD2. Looked up from germline, CDR1 is MGHRA and CDR2 is YSYEKL. Trimming at V came to 0 bases and at J to 4 bases, leaving 5 bases not matched to a gene. The CDR3 totals 15 residues. CDR3 DNA: TGCGCCAGCAGCCAAGATTCGGGAGGCCGAGAGACCCAGTACTTC. This codes for CASSQDSGGRETQYF.

The rearrangement joins TRBV7-6 to TRBJ1-1; D is possibly TRBD1 (5 bases). This CDR3 is built from 15 residues. Germline lookup yields CDR1 SGHVS and CDR2 FNYEAQ. Trimming left V 7 bases short and J 4 bases short, with 19 bases between. This CDR3 reads CASTPSGGIFTEAFF. As DNA, the CDR3 is TGTGCCAGCACCCCTTCTGGGGGGATCTTCACTGAAGCTTTCTTT.

V is TRBV11-2 and J is TRBJ1-2, with a possible D match to TRBD1 (5 bases). Germline-derived CDR1 and CDR2 are SGHAT and FQNNGV. Trimming removed 0 bases at V and 4 bases at J, with 6 bases between. This CDR3 has 13 amino acids. CDR3 in DNA: TGTGCCAGCAGCTTAGAGGGGACCTATGGCTACACCTTC. This sequence encodes CASSLEGTYGYTF.

V usage is TRBV7-9 and J usage is TRBJ1-1; a possible D gene is TRBD1 (5 bases). The CDR3 has 15 residues. CDR1 and CDR2 (germline): SEHNR, FQNEAQ (reference sequence). Trimming took off 1 base at V and 1 base at J, with 10 bases between the two ends. In DNA form, the CDR3 reads TGTGCCAGCAGCTTAGTATCAGGGAAGAACACTGAAGCTTTCTTT. Protein sequence: CASSLVSGKNTEAFF.

The chain links TRBV19 to TRBJ2-3, with unresolved D. Per the germline V gene, CDR1 is LNHDA and CDR2 is SQIVND (reference sequence). The V gene lost 9 bases and the J gene lost 5 bases, with 6 bases spanning the gap. CDR3 size: 10 residues. The CDR3, as DNA: TGTGCCAGGGGAATAGATACGCAGTATTTT. This encodes CARGIDTQYF.

Ten or more counts support this clonotype. This rearrangement joins TRBV27 to TRBJ1-1, with unresolved D. The CDR3 contains 14 residues. CDR1 and CDR2 (germline): MNHEY, SMNVEV (reference sequence). Trimming stripped 2 bases from V and 1 base from J, with 8 bases between. CDR3 sequence: CASSLSGRNTEAFF. The CDR3 DNA reads as TGTGCCAGCAGTTTAAGTGGGAGGAACACTGAAGCTTTCTTT.

The rearrangement uses TRBV28 and TRBJ1-1; TRBD1 might be the D (5 bases). The V gene's germline CDR1 is MDHEN and CDR2 SYDVKM. The CDR3 is 12 residues long. Trimming stripped 4 bases from V and 5 bases from J, with 8 bases between. CDR3 sequence (DNA): TGTGCCAGCAGTTGGGGGAGGACTGAAGCTTTCTTT. This translates into CASSWGRTEAFF.

This clonotype was observed at least ten times. This chain uses TRBV7-2 with TRBJ1-1; D gene uncertain. Germline assignment: CDR1 SGHTA and CDR2 FQGNSA. The V gene lost 1 base and the J gene lost 0 bases, with 15 bases spanning the gap. The CDR3 runs 17 residues. CDR3 nucleotides: TGTGCCAGCAGCTTAGGTTCTGGTGTCGACATGAACACTGAAGCTTTCTTT. It specifies CASSLGSGVDMNTEAFF. Full variable domain (missing parts from reference TRBV7-2 and TRBJ1-1): GAGVSQSPSNKVTEKGKDVELRCDPISGHTALYWYRQSLGQGLEFLIYFQGNSAPDKSGLPSDRFSAERTGGSVSTLTIQRTQQEDSAVYLCASSLGSGVDMNTEAFFGQGTRLTVV.

This clonotype was detected only a few times. This chain joins TRBV7-3 and TRBJ2-6; D is uncertain. Germline V CDR1 and CDR2: SGHTA, FQGTGA. The CDR3 runs to 18 residues. Trimming left V 5 bases short and J 0 bases short, with 17 bases between. CDR3 sequence (DNA): TGTGCCAGCAGCCCTCCTCGGACGGAAAGCTCTGGGGCCAACGTCCTGACTTTC. This translates into CASSPPRTESSGANVLTF.